Described below is a single T cell receptor (beta chain) sequence and its context. Its target is unknown. This CDR3 comprises 12 residues. V lost 4 bases and J 8 bases, leaving 8 bases between the germline ends. Germline loops: CDR1 ENHRY, CDR2 SYGVKD. These data belong to a study of post-analysis software for immune sequencing data. For the study at large: The disease courses covered relapsing-remitting, secondary progressive and progressive-relapsing multiple sclerosis. Study-level results: TRBV segments more frequent in patients than in controls numbered a few and included TRBV5-6, TRBV5-1 and TRBV20-1. Strong co-clustering by F measure linked samples that shared a preparation batch.

The TCR beta cDNA libraries contained unique molecular identifiers. TCRdb re-called the PCR reads through MiXCR, storing one row per CDR3 protein. The profile shows a few hundred thousand distinct CDR3 sequences, less than 45% of them singletons. The J gene is TRBJ1-4, the V gene TRBV10-3; the D is unclear. This TCR came from a girl aged 5-17 years with multiple sclerosis. Sample: blood. CDR3 sequence: CAISVGGEKLFF. CDR3 nucleotide sequence: TGTGCCATCAGTGTAGGTGGGGAAAAACTGTTTTTT.